This TCR beta chain was retrieved from a study of shared clonotypes between healthy human individuals. Study information: Aged between 18 and 49, the donors were a couple of women and three men.

As to this clone: The antigen is unknown.

Points from the study as a whole: The authors sampled blood alone, and tissue repertoires likely differ.

CDR1 and CDR2 from the germline V gene are MNHNS and SASEGT. Trimming shortened V by 6 bases and J by 4 bases, and 13 bases separated the two germline ends. The CDR3 runs to 13 residues. Donation came from healthy HIV-negative adults that had no recent acute infections or vaccinations. The replicate PCRs on unsorted PBMC were given 250 to 350 ng DNA, which is about 30,000 T cell genomes. This table comes from immunoSEQ multiplex PCR, and its TCRdb copy is limited to in-frame clones, with some not included. This table has 470,000 or so clones, roughly 80% appearing once. The receptor's source is a woman in her thirties or forties in good health. Some clones in this sample may be carry-over from other donors' samples. The sequenced sample consisted of PBMCs. The J gene is TRBJ2-7, the V gene TRBV6-1; D is possibly TRBD1 (5 bases). The CDR3 loop is CASRKDQGYEQYF. The CDR3 DNA follows: TGTGCCAGCAGAAAAGATCAGGGTTACGAGCAGTACTTC.